One and the same sample provided the 2 T cell receptor beta chains below, sequenced in a study of blood T cell repertoires in COVID-19. Method: immunoSEQ multiplex PCR; TCRdb's copy keeps in-frame clones and lacks some. The sample lists 61,000 or so clones; approximately 79% were seen once. Input material: peripheral blood. The source of these receptors is a woman aged 70-85 years with acute or convalescent COVID-19.

With respect to this clone: The same CDR3 also results from other DNA sequences found in this sample. The CDR3 sequence is CASSATSGGHNEQFF. DNA for the CDR3: TGTGCCAGCAGCGCCACTAGCGGGGGGCACAATGAGCAGTTCTTC. This sequence joins TRBV9 and TRBJ2-1, with 12 nucleotides matching TRBD2. Germline V gene data show CDR1 as SGDLS and CDR2 as YYNGEE. This CDR3 spans 15 amino acids. Unmatched junction bases numbered 3, after V lost 3 bases and J lost 5 bases.

The chain uses TRBV5-1 and TRBJ2-3; 8 bases map to TRBD2. Germline values: CDR1 SGHRS, CDR2 YFSETQ. Trimming removed 6 bases from V and 3 bases from J; junction bases left unmatched: 9. The CDR3 totals 15 residues. In nucleotides, the CDR3 is TGCGCCAGCACCCTAAGCGGGGGTGGGACAGATACGCAGTATTTT. This codes for CASTLSGGGTDTQYF.